Described below is a single T cell receptor beta chain sequence and its context. Its cognate antigen has yet to be identified. Base qualities were left out, and no much larger clone turns up one base away. The data were taken from a study of PD-1 blockade in mismatch repair-deficient tumors (dated by TCRdb to 2016 to 2017). Context from the whole study: Between September 2013 and September 2016, approximately 90 consecutive patients with about 11 mismatch repair-deficient cancer types, all previously treated and progressing, were enrolled in the trial. Tumor-associated T cell clones were tracked in the peripheral blood of patients responding to PD-1 blockade by deep sequencing of TCR CDR3 regions. The research as a whole found: Clones residing in the tumor, which were often undetectable in blood before treatment, expanded quickly after pembrolizumab and then contracted, generally before radiologic responses.

The receptor library was made with the immunoSEQ multiplex PCR assay. TCRdb limited this immuneACCESS table to in-frame rearrangements with V and J called. A share of clones is missing; checked studies link under half to unresolved V genes, and the rest is unexplained. The sample table holds 100,000 or so clones, of which about 79% were seen once. The ten largest clones capture around 6.6% of the sample. Mismatch repair deficiency was established in every enrolled patient by polymerase chain reaction or immunohistochemistry. TCR sequencing was performed for a few patients who responded to pembrolizumab therapy. Pembrolizumab PD-1 blockade was prospectively tested in advanced mismatch repair-deficient cancers, regardless of tissue of origin, in the phase II trial. Peripheral blood T cell samples were gathered serially, both before PD-1 blockade started and at multiple time points afterward. Blood sampling times were reported as weeks after the first pembrolizumab dose.

Compared with germline, V lacks 3 bases and J lacks 2 bases; bases without a gene match: 7. CDR1 and CDR2 are read off the germline V gene as SGHTS and YDEGEE. Measured from the cysteine to the phenylalanine, the CDR3 is 15 residues long. CDR3 DNA is the only sequence kept; it has 45 bases, read in frame from the first base. The sequencing used peripheral blood, collected approximately 36 weeks after starting pembrolizumab. The chain is made from TRBV5-8 and TRBJ2-5; a stretch of 7 junction bases matches TRBD1. The origin of this receptor is an adult with mismatch repair-deficient cancer. Here the CDR3 is given as CASSYLYRGQETQYF. The DNA reads as follows: TGTGCCAGCAGCTACCTTTACAGGGGACAAGAGACCCAGTACTTC.